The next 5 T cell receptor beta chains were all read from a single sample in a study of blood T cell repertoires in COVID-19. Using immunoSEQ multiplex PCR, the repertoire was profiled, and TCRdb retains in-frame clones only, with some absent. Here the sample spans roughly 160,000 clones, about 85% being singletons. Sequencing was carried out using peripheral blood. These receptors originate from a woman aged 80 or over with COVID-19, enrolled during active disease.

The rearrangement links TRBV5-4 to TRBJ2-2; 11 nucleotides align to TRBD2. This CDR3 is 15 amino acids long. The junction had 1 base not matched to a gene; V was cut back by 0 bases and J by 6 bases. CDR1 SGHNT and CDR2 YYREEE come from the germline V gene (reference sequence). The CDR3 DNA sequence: TGTGCCAGCAGCTTGGCACTAGCGGGGGCCGGGGAGCTGTTTTTT. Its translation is CASSLALAGAGELFF.

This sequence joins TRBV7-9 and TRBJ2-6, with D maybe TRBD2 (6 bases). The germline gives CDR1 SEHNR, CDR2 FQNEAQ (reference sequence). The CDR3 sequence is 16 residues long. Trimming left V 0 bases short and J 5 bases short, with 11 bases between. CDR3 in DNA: TGTGCCAGCAGCTTAGCGGGGGGAATTAGGGCCAACGTCCTGACTTTC. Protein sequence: CASSLAGGIRANVLTF.

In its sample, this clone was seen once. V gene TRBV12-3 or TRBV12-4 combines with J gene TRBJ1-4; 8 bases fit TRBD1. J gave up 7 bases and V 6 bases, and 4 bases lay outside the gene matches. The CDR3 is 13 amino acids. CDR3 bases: TGTGCCAGCAGGCAGGGGGCTGGTGAAAAACTGTTTTTT. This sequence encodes CASRQGAGEKLFF.

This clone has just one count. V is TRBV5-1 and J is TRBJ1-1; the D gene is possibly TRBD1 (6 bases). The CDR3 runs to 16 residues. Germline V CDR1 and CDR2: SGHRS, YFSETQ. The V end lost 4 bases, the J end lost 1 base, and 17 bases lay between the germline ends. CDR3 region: CASSPPGAGANTEAFF. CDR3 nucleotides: TGCGCCAGCAGCCCTCCAGGGGCGGGGGCGAACACTGAAGCTTTCTTT.

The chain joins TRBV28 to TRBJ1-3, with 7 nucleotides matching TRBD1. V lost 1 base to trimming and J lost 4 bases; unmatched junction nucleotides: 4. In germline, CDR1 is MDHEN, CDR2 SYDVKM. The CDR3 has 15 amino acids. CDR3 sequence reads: CASSLLTGNGNTIYF. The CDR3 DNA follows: TGTGCCAGCAGTTTATTGACAGGGAACGGAAACACCATATATTTT.